A single sample is the source of the 10 T cell receptor beta chains below, sequenced in a study of T cell changes during pregnancy in multiple sclerosis. Method: immunoSEQ multiplex PCR; TCRdb's copy keeps in-frame clones and lacks some. The repertoire holds 40,000 or so clones, with roughly 91% as singletons. The starting material was CD4+ T cells from peripheral blood mononuclear cells, obtained after pregnancy. All receptors come from a female donor in good health, enrolled as a control in a pregnancy study.

V gene TRBV19 combines with J gene TRBJ1-5; a possible D gene is TRBD1 (6 bases). V was trimmed by 5 bases and J by 2 bases, leaving 13 bases between them. This CDR3 region has 15 residues. The germline CDR1 and CDR2 sequences are LNHDA and SQIVND (reference sequence). The DNA of the CDR3 is TGTGCCAGTAGTGACCAGGGGCCTGGCAATCAGCCCCAGCATTTT. Translating gives CASSDQGPGNQPQHF.

The chain links TRBV19 to TRBJ1-2, with D possibly being TRBD1 (6 bases). This CDR3 contains 12 residues. The germline V and J ends were trimmed by 8 bases and 2 bases, with 9 bases remaining between them. Germline loops: CDR1 LNHDA, CDR2 SQIVND (reference sequence). Here the CDR3 DNA reads TGTGCCAGTTCGGACAGCAACTATGGCTACACCTTC. This encodes CASSDSNYGYTF.

Here the CDR3 DNA reads TGTGCCAGCAGGACAGGGGTGAACACTGAAGCTTTCTTT. Encoded protein: CASRTGVNTEAFF. This sequence joins TRBV6-5 and TRBJ1-1; TRBD1 aligns across 8 bases. The CDR3 contains 13 residues. The junction had 0 bases not matched to a gene; V was cut back by 6 bases and J by 0 bases. Germline CDR1 reads MNHEY; CDR2 reads SVGAGI.

The V call is TRBV21-1, the J call TRBJ1-2. TRBV21-1 is classified as a pseudogene. This CDR3 spans 14 amino acids. Here the CDR3 DNA reads TGTGCCAGCAGCAAAGACGGGGAAAACTATGGCTACACCTTC. It translates to CASSKDGENYGYTF.

The CDR3 loop is CATSSRLAGGSDTQYF. The CDR3 coding sequence is TGTGCCACCAGCTCCAGACTAGCGGGAGGATCAGATACGCAGTATTTT. The V gene is TRBV15, the J gene TRBJ2-3, with 13 bases fitting TRBD2. The V gene's germline CDR1 is LNHNV and CDR2 YYDKDF (reference sequence). Losses at the gene ends were 5 bases for V and 4 bases for J; bases not matched to a gene: 6. The CDR3 is 16 amino acids.

This chain links TRBV7-9 with TRBJ2-5; D is ambiguous. Germline V gene sequence: CDR1 SEHNR, CDR2 FQNEAQ (reference sequence). V lost 6 bases, J lost 2 bases, and 4 bases lay in between. CDR3 length equals 11 residues. The CDR3 here is CASRRQETQYF. DNA for the CDR3: TGTGCCAGCAGGAGACAAGAGACCCAGTACTTC.

V gene TRBV6-5 combines with J gene TRBJ1-4; 7 nucleotides agree with TRBD1. The CDR3 is made up of 14 amino acids. After removal of 7 bases from V and 3 bases from J, the junction contained 5 bases not matched to a gene. Germline CDR1 MNHEY, CDR2 SVGAGI. Here the CDR3 DNA reads TGTGCCAGCACCGAGGGGGCGGCTAATGAAAAACTGTTTTTT. It is translated as CASTEGAANEKLFF.

The chain uses TRBV29-1 and TRBJ1-1, with D possibly matching TRBD1 (5 bases). There are 13 residues in the CDR3. Per germline, CDR1 SQVTM and CDR2 ANQGSEA. V was shortened by 7 bases and J by 4 bases, with 16 bases between the two germline ends. CDR3 in amino acids: CSALGEGITEAFF. CDR3 coding DNA: TGCAGCGCCCTGGGGGAGGGAATCACTGAAGCTTTCTTT. The full variable domain, in which reference TRBV29-1 and TRBJ1-1 provide the parts outside the CDR3, is SAVISQKPSRDICQRGTSLTIQCQVDSQVTMMFWYRQQPGQSLTLIATANQGSEATYESGFVIDKFPISRPNLTFSTLTVSNMSPEDSSIYLCSALGEGITEAFFGQGTRLTVV.

This clone was seen a single time. This chain connects TRBV18 to TRBJ2-3; 8 bases align to TRBD2. Germline lookup yields CDR1 KGHSH and CDR2 LQKENI. Germline trimming cut 0 bases from V and 5 bases from J; bases unmatched to any gene: 10. CDR3 length: 17 residues. This CDR3 is CASSPPVAGSRLDTQYF. The CDR3 region has the DNA TGTGCCAGCTCACCACCTGTAGCGGGATCTAGGTTAGATACGCAGTATTTT.

The genes are TRBV7-9 and TRBJ2-2, with 9 bases matching TRBD1. The CDR3 is 16 amino acids. J was trimmed by 6 bases and V by 4 bases; bases with no gene match: 9. Germline V lookup: CDR1 SEHNR, CDR2 FQNEAQ (reference sequence). The CDR3 loop reads CASSSVPGQGSGELFF. Here the CDR3 DNA reads TGTGCCAGCAGCTCGGTCCCGGGACAGGGCTCCGGGGAGCTGTTTTTT.